One T cell receptor beta chain is described in this entry. This entry is derived from a study of shared clonotypes between healthy human individuals. Study context: Donors had three CD4 naive, three CD4 memory, two CD8 naive and one CD8 memory plate apiece.

It was at deep level that the assay was run. Template for every sorted-subset replicate PCR totaled 150 to 250 ng DNA, roughly 30,000 T cell genomes. This table comes from immunoSEQ multiplex PCR, and its TCRdb copy is limited to in-frame clones, with some not included. The profile covers around 1.5 million clones, with approximately 98% appearing a single time and approximately 0.45% taken by the ten largest. Naive CD45RA+ and memory CD45RA-negative subsets were split from CD4+ cells. J lost 0 bases, V lost 3 bases, and 5 bases had no gene match. Germline V CDR1 and CDR2: LNHDA, SQIVND (reference sequence). CDR3 size: 15 residues.

This TCR was sampled from a young man in good health. The chain links TRBV19 to TRBJ2-7; 7 nucleotides agree with TRBD2. The sequenced sample consisted of naive CD4+ T cells sorted from blood. The subset here: CD45RA+ positively selected. In nucleotides, the CDR3 is TGTGCCAGTAGTATCTCGCTAGCGGACTCCTACGAGCAGTACTTC. It codes for CASSISLADSYEQYF. The entire variable domain, with the rest obtained from reference TRBV19 and TRBJ2-7, is as follows: DGGITQSPKYLFRKEGQNVTLSCEQNLNHDAMYWYRQDPGQGLRLIYYSQIVNDFQKGDIAEGYSVSREKKESFPLTVTSAQKNPTAFYLCASSISLADSYEQYFGPGTRLTVT.